This T cell receptor beta chain was found in a study of T cells in Graves' hyperthyroidism and ophthalmopathy. What was amplified from RNA transcripts were TCR beta CDR3 regions. The HTBI primer set drove a first-round RT-PCR of the TCR CDR3. TCRdb redid the calling of the multiplex PCR reads with MiXCR, one entry per CDR3 protein. This sample has over 650,000 distinct CDR3 sequences, with about 45% found just once. Overall study findings and caveats: Most thyroid-expanded clonotypes above 0.001 were also found in blood. Separation of ophthalmopathy from stable hyperthyroidism was achieved by a 13 V-J model.

This clonotype was seen once. Its antigen is unknown. Germline loops: CDR1 SEHNR, CDR2 FQNEAQ (reference sequence). The CDR3 length is 15 residues. V shed 5 bases and J shed 9 bases, with 19 bases lying between them. This TCR came from an adult man with Graves' disease, either hyperthyroidism or ophthalmopathy (not recorded which). J is TRBJ2-2 and V is TRBV7-9; a possible D gene is TRBD2 (6 bases). The sequencing sample was made of peripheral blood or thyroid tissue (not recorded which). The CDR3 nucleotides are TGTGCCAGCAGCGGGATCGGGACTCTTTTCCGGGAGCTGTTTTTT. Its protein product is CASSGIGTLFRELFF.